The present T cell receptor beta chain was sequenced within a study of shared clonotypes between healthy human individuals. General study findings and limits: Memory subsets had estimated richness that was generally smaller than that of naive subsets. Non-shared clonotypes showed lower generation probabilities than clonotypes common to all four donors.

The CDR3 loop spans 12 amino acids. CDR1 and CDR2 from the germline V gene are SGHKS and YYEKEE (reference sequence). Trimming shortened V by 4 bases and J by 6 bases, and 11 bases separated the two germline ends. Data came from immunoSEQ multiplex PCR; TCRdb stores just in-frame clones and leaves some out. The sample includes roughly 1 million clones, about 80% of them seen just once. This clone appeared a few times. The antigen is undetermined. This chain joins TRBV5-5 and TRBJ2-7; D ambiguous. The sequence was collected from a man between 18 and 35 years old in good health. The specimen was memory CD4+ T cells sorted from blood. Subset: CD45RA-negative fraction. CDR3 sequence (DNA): TGTGCCAGCAGCAGAGACCTTAGCGAGCAGTACTTC. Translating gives CASSRDLSEQYF.